The table lists the clone carrying this T cell receptor (beta chain) with a count of one. The use of a sample-barcoded 5' primer and a J-beta primer mix characterized a second PCR of roughly 6 to 11 cycles. One entry per CDR3 protein results from TCRdb running MiXCR on the 5' RACE reads. The repertoire holds around 1.7 million distinct CDR3 sequences, 25% to 30% seen once, with over 7% in the top ten. The sample is drawn from a study of blood T cells in healthy people across ages. The germline CDR1 and CDR2 sequences are SQVTM and ANQGSEA. CDR3 size: 13 residues. This clonotype was sampled from a woman in her 30s in good health. Sequenced input: blood. The chain combines TRBV29-1 with TRBJ2-4, with D uncertain. The J call could be wrong; TRBJ2-7 is a better fit for the DNA end. CDR3 region: CSVPGPGNYEQYF. CDR3 DNA: TGCAGCGTTCCGGGCCCAGGCAACTACGAGCAGTACTTC.